The 27 T cell receptor beta chains presented below share a single source sample, sequenced in a study of T cell repertoires in cytomegalovirus infection. What these receptors recognize is not known. TCRdb called the reads again in MiXCR, with one record for every CDR3 protein. Of about 68,000 distinct CDR3 sequences in the sample, 22% were seen once. The sample was PBMCs, sequenced either directly or after in vitro stimulation (not recorded which). These receptors all come from a human donor in good health (CMV status not recorded). Some clones in this sample may be carry-over from other donors' samples.

This clonotype has a handful of counts. The V call is TRBV7-2, the J call TRBJ2-7; D is possibly TRBD1 (6 bases). V lost 4 bases to trimming and J lost 2 bases, with 12 bases between them. The V gene's germline CDR1 is SGHTA and CDR2 FQGNSA. The CDR3 totals 14 residues. CDR3 in DNA: TGTGCCAGCAGCTCACAGGGTGTTCCCTACGAGCAGTACTTC. Its translation: CASSSQGVPYEQYF.

The genes are TRBV12-3 or TRBV12-4 and TRBJ2-1; 9 bases map to TRBD2. The CDR3 sequence is 15 residues long. The trim removed 6 bases at V and 13 bases at J, leaving 16 bases unmatched. CDR3 nucleotide sequence: TGTGCCAGCAGCCCGGCGGCTAGCGGGACGGGAGGTCAGTTCTTC. This gives the protein CASSPAASGTGGQFF.

This chain joins TRBV27 and TRBJ2-3; D perhaps matches TRBD2 (5 bases). The CDR3 spans 14 residues. CDR1 is MNHEY, CDR2 SMNVEV, per germline (reference sequence). The V end lost 3 bases, the J end lost 2 bases, and 9 bases lay between the germline ends. For the CDR3, the DNA is TGTGCCAGCAGTTTCCTCGGACTCACAGATACGCAGTATTTT. Its translation is CASSFLGLTDTQYF.

This clonotype was picked up many times. CDR3 nucleotide sequence: TGTGCCACCGGGAGGGTTGACACTGAAGCTTTCTTT. It is translated as CATGRVDTEAFF. This chain connects TRBV7-2 to TRBJ1-1; D is uncertain. The CDR3 is made up of 12 amino acids. Germline-derived CDR1 and CDR2 are SGHTA and FQGNSA. Deletions cut 10 bases from V and 3 bases from J, with 12 bases between.

In its sample, this clonotype was seen a few times. The chain uses TRBV4-3 and TRBJ1-4; D is uncertain. Germline CDR1 LGHNA, CDR2 YSLEER. The ends were cut back, 1 base at V and 0 bases at J, with 6 bases in the middle. The CDR3 is 15 amino acids. This CDR3 reads CASSQARTTNEKLFF. CDR3 nucleotide sequence: TGCGCCAGCAGCCAAGCGAGAACAACTAATGAAAAACTGTTTTTT.

This clonotype was observed a few times. This chain uses TRBV19 with TRBJ1-6; 8 bases agree with TRBD1. The CDR3 runs to 16 residues. The junction had 12 bases not matched to a gene; V was cut back by 7 bases and J by 7 bases. Germline V gives CDR1 LNHDA, CDR2 SQIVND (reference sequence). The CDR3: CASTPDRARVNSPLHF. The DNA for the CDR3 is TGTGCCAGTACCCCGGACAGGGCGCGAGTGAATTCACCCCTCCACTTT. Filled out from reference TRBV19 and TRBJ1-6, the complete variable domain reads DGGITQSPKYLFRKEGQNVTLSCEQNLNHDAMYWYRQDPGQGLRLIYYSQIVNDFQKGDIAEGYSVSREKKESFPLTVTSAQKNPTAFYLCASTPDRARVNSPLHFGNGTRLTVT.

This clonotype was detected many times. V is TRBV7-2 and J is TRBJ2-5; 10 bases match TRBD2. V shed 2 bases and J 4 bases; nucleotides not matched to a gene: 1. This CDR3 has 14 residues. The germline CDR1 and CDR2 sequences are SGHTA and FQGNSA. The CDR3 coding sequence is TGTGCCAGCAGCTTAAGCGGGAGGGGAGAGACCCAGTACTTC. Protein product: CASSLSGRGETQYF.

The chain couples TRBV3-1 to TRBJ1-1; maybe TRBD1 (5 bases). The length of the CDR3 is 15 residues. V was trimmed by 0 bases and J by 2 bases, leaving 10 bases between them. Germline CDR1 reads LGHDT; CDR2 reads YNNKEL (reference sequence). Written as DNA, the CDR3 is TGTGCCAGCAGCCAAGAGGGCCAGGGTAACACTGAAGCTTTCTTT. It yields the protein CASSQEGQGNTEAFF.

The chain recombines TRBV7-9 with TRBJ2-7; TRBD2 matches at 16 bases. There are 17 residues in the CDR3. Trimming cost V 5 bases and J 2 bases; bases outside gene matches: 6. The germline V gene has CDR1 SEHNR and CDR2 FQNEAQ (reference sequence). The DNA of the CDR3 is TGTGCCAGCAGCCTGGGACTAGCGGGAGGGTTCCCCTACGAGCAGTACGTC. Translating gives CASSLGLAGGFPYEQYV.

The CDR3 here is CSAQSGSSTDTQYF. In DNA, the CDR3 is TGCAGTGCTCAAAGCGGGTCTAGCACAGATACGCAGTATTTT. This chain connects TRBV20-1 to TRBJ2-3, with D possibly TRBD2 on 6 matching bases. This CDR3 is 14 amino acids long. Germline V gene lookup returns CDR1 DFQATT and CDR2 SNEGSKA (reference sequence). Trimming stripped 5 bases from V and 0 bases from J, with 12 bases between.

The chain recombines TRBV19 with TRBJ2-1, with TRBD2 matching over 14 bases. The CDR3 covers 15 residues. Germline values: CDR1 LNHDA, CDR2 SQIVND (reference sequence). The V gene end was trimmed by 5 bases and the J gene end by 9 bases; junction bases not matched to a gene: 6. CDR3 sequence reads: CASSPGLAGAGEQFF. The CDR3 coding sequence is TGTGCCAGTAGTCCGGGACTAGCGGGAGCGGGTGAGCAGTTCTTC.

CDR3: CASGPNLAAGVGETQYF. Written as DNA, the CDR3 is TGTGCTAGTGGCCCTAACCTGGCGGCAGGGGTTGGGGAGACCCAGTACTTC. V and J are TRBV12-5 and TRBJ2-5, with TRBD1 as a possible D gene (6 bases). CDR3 length: 17 amino acids. Per the germline V gene, CDR1 is LGHNT and CDR2 is FRNRAP. V was shortened by 6 bases and J by 5 bases, with 25 bases between the two germline ends.

The sample holds many counts of this clonotype. V is TRBV7-2 and J is TRBJ2-6, with 8 bases fitting TRBD2. From germline, CDR1 is SGHTA and CDR2 FQGNSA. V lost 1 base to trimming and J lost 0 bases; unmatched junction nucleotides: 5. There are 18 residues in the CDR3. CDR3: CASSLVLSGSSGANVLTF. As DNA, the CDR3 is TGTGCCAGCAGCTTAGTACTAAGCGGGAGCTCTGGGGCCAACGTCCTGACTTTC.

This clonotype was counted at least ten times. The gene calls are TRBV27 and TRBJ1-6; tentative D call: TRBD1 (5 bases). V was shortened by 6 bases and J by 0 bases, with 18 bases between the two germline ends. The germline V gene has CDR1 MNHEY and CDR2 SMNVEV (reference sequence). The length of the CDR3 is 18 residues. Written as DNA, the CDR3 is TGTGCCAGCAGACAGGACTCAGTTCGGAGCTCCTATAATTCACCCCTCCACTTT. It encodes CASRQDSVRSSYNSPLHF.

This clonotype has more than one count but fewer than ten. The chain couples TRBV7-2 to TRBJ2-5; maybe TRBD2 (6 bases). Trimming took 3 bases from V and 2 from J, leaving 10 bases between them. The V gene's germline CDR1 is SGHTA and CDR2 FQGNSA. This CDR3 is built from 14 residues. The CDR3 DNA is TGTGCCAGCAGCTTCCGGGACTTGCAAGAGACCCAGTACTTC. Translating it yields CASSFRDLQETQYF.

V usage is TRBV29-1 and J usage is TRBJ2-6; D is unresolved. The germline gives CDR1 SQVTM, CDR2 ANQGSEA. V was cut by 7 bases and J by 0 bases, with 10 bases left in between. The CDR3 has 14 residues. CDR3 region: CSAQIHSGANVLTF. The DNA of the CDR3 is TGCAGCGCACAAATCCACTCTGGGGCCAACGTCCTGACTTTC.

In its sample, this clonotype was seen a few times. The J gene is TRBJ1-1, the V gene TRBV27; TRBD1 matches at 8 bases. J gave up 0 bases and V 3 bases, and 24 bases lay outside the gene matches. The CDR3 is made up of 22 amino acids. Germline-derived CDR1 and CDR2 are MNHEY and SMNVEV (reference sequence). The CDR3 is CASSFSNSYPRTGSFMNTEAFF. The CDR3 DNA is TGTGCCAGCAGTTTTTCTAACAGCTACCCTAGGACAGGGAGTTTCATGAACACTGAAGCTTTCTTT.

This clonotype was detected a few times. This sequence joins TRBV6-1 and TRBJ1-1; D is unresolved. V gave up 2 bases and J gave up 0 bases, with 4 bases separating them. Germline loops: CDR1 MNHNS, CDR2 SASEGT. The length of the CDR3 is 13 residues. CDR3 protein: CASSETMNTEAFF. CDR3 sequence (DNA): TGTGCCAGCAGTGAAACAATGAACACTGAAGCTTTCTTT.

This chain connects TRBV7-6 to TRBJ2-5; tentatively, D is TRBD2 (6 bases). Trimming left V 5 bases short and J 5 bases short, with 12 bases between. The CDR3 length is 13 residues. CDR1 SGHVS and CDR2 FNYEAQ come from the germline V gene. For the CDR3, the DNA is TGTGCCAGCAGCGCTCCGGGAGTGGAGACCCAGTACTTC. Protein: CASSAPGVETQYF. Full variable domain (remainder filled in from reference TRBV7-6 and TRBJ2-5): GAGVSQSPRYKVTKRGQDVALRCDPISGHVSLYWYRQALGQGPEFLTYFNYEAQQDKSGLPNDRFSAERPEGSISTLTIQRTEQRDSAMYRCASSAPGVETQYFGPGTRLLVL.

The CDR3, as DNA: TGTGCCAGCAGTTTCCCCCGTGGGGGCTCGGGAACTGAAGCTTTCTTT. Protein: CASSFPRGGSGTEAFF. The rearrangement joins TRBV6-6 to TRBJ1-1; tentative D call: TRBD1 (6 bases). Germline values: CDR1 MNHNY, CDR2 SVGAGI (reference sequence). With 4 bases removed from V and 5 bases from J, the gap between germline ends came to 20 bases. There are 16 residues in the CDR3.

This clonotype was detected many times. This rearrangement joins TRBV7-2 to TRBJ1-1, with unresolved D. V lost 2 bases to trimming and J lost 8 bases, with 9 bases between them. The length of the CDR3 is 12 residues. CDR1 SGHTA and CDR2 FQGNSA come from the germline V gene. CDR3 residues: CASSLNRAEAFF. The CDR3 nucleotides are TGTGCCAGCAGCTTAAATAGGGCAGAAGCTTTCTTT.

Ten or more counts support this clonotype. V usage is TRBV12-3 or TRBV12-4 and J usage is TRBJ1-5, with 9 positions matching TRBD1. V trimming: 1 base; J trimming: 7 bases; junction bases outside the gene matches: 11. This CDR3 is built from 17 residues. The CDR3 here is CASSLVIGQGLFQPQHF. The DNA of the CDR3 is TGTGCCAGCAGTTTAGTAATCGGACAGGGGCTTTTCCAGCCCCAGCATTTT.

The sample holds a few counts of this clonotype. The chain has TRBV7-6 and TRBJ1-1; unclear D gene. The CDR3 runs to 14 residues. Trimming pared 2 bases from V and 7 bases from J, leaving 14 bases between. Germline loops: CDR1 SGHVS, CDR2 FNYEAQ. CDR3 nucleotides: TGTGCCAGCAGCTTACCGGCCAAGCAGGTTGAAGCTTTCTTT. Translating gives CASSLPAKQVEAFF.

This clonotype has a count of ten or more. The junction departs from the called germline gene at one end, perhaps through a read error. CDR3 DNA: TGTGCCAGCAGTTGGGGGGATCCTCAAGGGACCCAGTACTTC. Protein: CASSWGDPQGTQYF. This sequence joins TRBV6-2 or TRBV6-3 and TRBJ2-5, with D possibly being TRBD2 (6 bases). The CDR3 totals 14 residues. Germline V gives CDR1 MNHEY, CDR2 SVGEGT.

This clonotype was counted at least ten times. CDR3 nucleotide sequence: TGTGCCAGCAGCTTAGGCGGGACACCACGGAGGGAGCTGTTTTTT. Its translation is CASSLGGTPRRELFF. V usage is TRBV11-2 and J usage is TRBJ2-2; D is perhaps TRBD1 or TRBD2 (6 bases each). The germline V gene encodes CDR1 SGHAT and CDR2 FQNNGV. The length of the CDR3 is 15 residues. Trimming shortened V by 1 base and J by 9 bases, and 15 bases separated the two germline ends.

V and J are TRBV7-2 and TRBJ2-5, with a possible D match to TRBD2 (5 bases). The CDR3 contains 13 residues. Per germline, CDR1 SGHTA and CDR2 FQGNSA. V lost 5 bases, J lost 3 bases, and 10 bases lay in between. The CDR3 coding sequence is TGTGCCAGCAGCCCGGCCGGGGAAGAGACCCAGTACTTC. It is translated as CASSPAGEETQYF. The full variable domain, completed using reference TRBV7-2 and TRBJ2-5, is GAGVSQSPSNKVTEKGKDVELRCDPISGHTALYWYRQSLGQGLEFLIYFQGNSAPDKSGLPSDRFSAERTGGSVSTLTIQRTQQEDSAVYLCASSPAGEETQYFGPGTRLLVL.

This sequence joins TRBV2 and TRBJ2-6; the D gene is possibly TRBD2 (7 bases). Trimming removed 8 bases from V and 4 bases from J, with 9 bases in between. The V gene's germline CDR1 is SNHLY and CDR2 FYNNEI. This CDR3 has 13 residues. CDR3: CASGRGGANVLTF. CDR3 nucleotide sequence: TGTGCCAGCGGGAGGGGGGGGGCCAACGTCCTGACTTTC. The whole variable domain, filled in from reference TRBV2 and TRBJ2-6, reads EPEVTQTPSHQVTQMGQEVILRCVPISNHLYFYWYRQILGQKVEFLVSFYNNEISEKSEIFDDQFSVERPDGSNFTLKIRSTKLEDSAMYFCASGRGGANVLTFGAGSRLTVL.